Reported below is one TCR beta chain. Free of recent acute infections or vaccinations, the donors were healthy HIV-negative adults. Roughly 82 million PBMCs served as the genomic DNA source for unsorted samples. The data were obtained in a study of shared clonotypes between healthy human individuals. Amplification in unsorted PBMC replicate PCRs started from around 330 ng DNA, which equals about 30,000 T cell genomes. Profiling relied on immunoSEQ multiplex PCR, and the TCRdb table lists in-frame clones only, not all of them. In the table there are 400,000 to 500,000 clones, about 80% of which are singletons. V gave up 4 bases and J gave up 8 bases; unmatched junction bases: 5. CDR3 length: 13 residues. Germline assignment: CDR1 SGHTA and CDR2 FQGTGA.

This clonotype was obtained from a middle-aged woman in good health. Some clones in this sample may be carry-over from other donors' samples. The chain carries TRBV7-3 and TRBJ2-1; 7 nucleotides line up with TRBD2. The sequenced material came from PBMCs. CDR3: CASSYSGGDEQFF. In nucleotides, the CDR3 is TGTGCCAGCAGCTATTCGGGAGGCGATGAGCAGTTCTTC.